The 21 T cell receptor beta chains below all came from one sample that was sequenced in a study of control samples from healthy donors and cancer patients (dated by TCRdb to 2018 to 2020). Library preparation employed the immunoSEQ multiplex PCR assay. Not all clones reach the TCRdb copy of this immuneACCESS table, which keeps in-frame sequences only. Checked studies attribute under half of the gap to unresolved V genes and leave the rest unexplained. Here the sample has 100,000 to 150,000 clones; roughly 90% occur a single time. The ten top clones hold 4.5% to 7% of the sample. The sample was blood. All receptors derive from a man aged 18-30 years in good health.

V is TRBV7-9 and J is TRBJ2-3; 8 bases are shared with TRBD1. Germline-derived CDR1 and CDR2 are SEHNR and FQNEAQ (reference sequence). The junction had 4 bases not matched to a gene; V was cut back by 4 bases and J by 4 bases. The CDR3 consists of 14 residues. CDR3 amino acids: CASSWTTGADTQYF. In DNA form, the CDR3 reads TGTGCCAGCAGCTGGACGACAGGGGCAGATACGCAGTATTTT.

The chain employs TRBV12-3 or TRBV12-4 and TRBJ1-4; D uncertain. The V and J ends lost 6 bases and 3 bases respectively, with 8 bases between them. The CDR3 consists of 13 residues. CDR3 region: CASSAQSNEKLFF. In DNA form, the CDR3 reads TGTGCCAGCAGCGCCCAGTCTAATGAAAAACTGTTTTTT.

CDR3 DNA: TGCGCCAGCAGCCAAGATCTTAGCGGGGTTGTCTCCTACGAGCAGTACTTC. Translating it yields CASSQDLSGVVSYEQYF. The chain is built from TRBV4-1 and TRBJ2-7; TRBD2 aligns across 8 bases. Unmatched junction bases numbered 7, after V lost 0 bases and J lost 0 bases. From germline, CDR1 is MGHRA and CDR2 YSYEKL. CDR3 size: 17 residues.

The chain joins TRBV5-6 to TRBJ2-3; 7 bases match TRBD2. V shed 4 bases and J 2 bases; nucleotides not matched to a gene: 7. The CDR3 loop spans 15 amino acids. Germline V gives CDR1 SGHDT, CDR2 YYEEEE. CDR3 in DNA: TGTGCCAGCAGCAAGGTGGGAGGGTCCACAGATACGCAGTATTTT. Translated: CASSKVGGSTDTQYF.

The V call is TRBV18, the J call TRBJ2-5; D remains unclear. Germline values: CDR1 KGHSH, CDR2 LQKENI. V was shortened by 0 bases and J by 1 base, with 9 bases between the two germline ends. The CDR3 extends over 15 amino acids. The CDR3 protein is CASSPPSSIQETQYF. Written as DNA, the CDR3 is TGTGCCAGCTCACCACCGAGTAGTATCCAAGAGACCCAGTACTTC. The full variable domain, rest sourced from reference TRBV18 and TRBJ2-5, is NAGVMQNPRHLVRRRGQEARLRCSPMKGHSHVYWYRQLPEEGLKFMVYLQKENIIDESGMPKERFSAEFPKEGPSILRIQQVVRGDSAAYFCASSPPSSIQETQYFGPGTRLLVL.

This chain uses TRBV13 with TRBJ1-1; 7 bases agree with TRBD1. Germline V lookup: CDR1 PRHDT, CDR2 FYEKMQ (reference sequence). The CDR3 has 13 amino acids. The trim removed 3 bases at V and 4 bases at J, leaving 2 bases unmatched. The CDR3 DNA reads TGTGCCAGCAGCTTCGGGACAGTCACTGAAGCTTTCTTT. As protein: CASSFGTVTEAFF.

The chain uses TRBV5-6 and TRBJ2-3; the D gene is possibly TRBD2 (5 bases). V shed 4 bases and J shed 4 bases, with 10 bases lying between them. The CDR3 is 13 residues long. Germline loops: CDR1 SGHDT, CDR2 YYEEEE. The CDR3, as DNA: TGTGCCAGCAGCCGGGGAGACGCAGATACGCAGTATTTT. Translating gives CASSRGDADTQYF.

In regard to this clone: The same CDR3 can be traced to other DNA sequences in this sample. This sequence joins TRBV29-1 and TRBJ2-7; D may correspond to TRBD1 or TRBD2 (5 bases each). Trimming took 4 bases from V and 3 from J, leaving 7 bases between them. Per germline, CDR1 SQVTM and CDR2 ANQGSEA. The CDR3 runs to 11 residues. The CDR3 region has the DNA TGCAGCGTTGCTGGGGGCTACGAGCAGTACTTC. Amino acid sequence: CSVAGGYEQYF.

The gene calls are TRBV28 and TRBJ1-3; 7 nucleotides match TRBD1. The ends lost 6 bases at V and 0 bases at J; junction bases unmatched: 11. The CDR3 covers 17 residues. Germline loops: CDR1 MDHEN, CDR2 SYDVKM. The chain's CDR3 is CASSPRGLGFSGNTIYF. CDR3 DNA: TGTGCCAGCAGCCCAAGGGGGCTGGGATTCTCTGGAAACACCATATATTTT.

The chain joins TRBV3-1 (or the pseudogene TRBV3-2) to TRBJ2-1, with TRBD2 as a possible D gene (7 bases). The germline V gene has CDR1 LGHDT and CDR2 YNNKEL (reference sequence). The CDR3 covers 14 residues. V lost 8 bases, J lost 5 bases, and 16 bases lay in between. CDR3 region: CASAGRGSDNEQFF. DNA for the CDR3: TGTGCCAGCGCTGGGAGGGGGTCGGACAATGAGCAGTTCTTC.

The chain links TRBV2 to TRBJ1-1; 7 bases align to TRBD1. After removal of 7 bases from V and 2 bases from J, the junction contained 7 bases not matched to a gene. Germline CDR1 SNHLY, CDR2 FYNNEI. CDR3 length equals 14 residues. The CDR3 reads CASNRQGANTEAFF. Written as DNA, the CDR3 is TGTGCCAGCAATAGACAGGGTGCTAACACTGAAGCTTTCTTT.

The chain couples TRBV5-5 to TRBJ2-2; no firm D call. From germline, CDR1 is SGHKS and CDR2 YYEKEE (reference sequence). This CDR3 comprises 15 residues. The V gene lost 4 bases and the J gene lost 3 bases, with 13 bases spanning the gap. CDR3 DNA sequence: TGTGCCAGCAGCCGCCGGGCAGACTACACCGGGGAGCTGTTTTTT. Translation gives CASSRRADYTGELFF.

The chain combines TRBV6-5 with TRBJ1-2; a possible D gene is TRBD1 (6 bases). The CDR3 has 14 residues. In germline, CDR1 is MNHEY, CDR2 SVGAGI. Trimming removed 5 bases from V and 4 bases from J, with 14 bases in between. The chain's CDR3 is CASSTDRDTYGYTF. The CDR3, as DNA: TGTGCCAGCAGTACGGACCGGGACACCTATGGCTACACCTTC.

The DNA of the CDR3 is TGTGCCAGCAGTGTTACCCTAGCGGGGGACTTTCGCTACGAGCAGTACTTC. Residues: CASSVTLAGDFRYEQYF. This rearrangement joins TRBV2 to TRBJ2-7; 10 bases match TRBD2. This CDR3 is 17 amino acids long. CDR1 and CDR2 from the germline V gene are SNHLY and FYNNEI. J was trimmed by 3 bases and V by 4 bases; bases with no gene match: 12.

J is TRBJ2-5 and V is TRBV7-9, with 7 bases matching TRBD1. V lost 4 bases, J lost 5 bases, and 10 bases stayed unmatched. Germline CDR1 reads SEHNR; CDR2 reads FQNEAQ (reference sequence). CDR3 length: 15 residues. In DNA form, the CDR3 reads TGTGCCAGCAGCTACCGACAGGGAGCACGCGAGACCCAGTACTTC. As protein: CASSYRQGARETQYF.

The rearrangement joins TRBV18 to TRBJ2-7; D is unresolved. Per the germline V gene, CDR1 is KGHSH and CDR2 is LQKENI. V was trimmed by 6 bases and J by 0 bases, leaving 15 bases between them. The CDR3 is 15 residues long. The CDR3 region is CASSPQTLSSYEQYF. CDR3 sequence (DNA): TGTGCCAGCTCCCCCCAGACTTTATCCTCCTACGAGCAGTACTTC.

In DNA, the CDR3 is TGTGCCAGTAGTATGACTCCTACTCCGGGGAAAAACATTCAGTACTTC. Its translation is CASSMTPTPGKNIQYF. This chain joins TRBV19 and TRBJ2-4; TRBD2 might be the D (5 bases). V dropped 3 bases and J dropped 4 bases, with 16 bases sitting between them. CDR1 is LNHDA, CDR2 SQIVND, per germline (reference sequence). There are 16 residues in the CDR3. Based on the CDR3 plus reference TRBV19 and TRBJ2-4, the full variable domain is DGGITQSPKYLFRKEGQNVTLSCEQNLNHDAMYWYRQDPGQGLRLIYYSQIVNDFQKGDIAEGYSVSREKKESFPLTVTSAQKNPTAFYLCASSMTPTPGKNIQYFGAGTRLSVL.

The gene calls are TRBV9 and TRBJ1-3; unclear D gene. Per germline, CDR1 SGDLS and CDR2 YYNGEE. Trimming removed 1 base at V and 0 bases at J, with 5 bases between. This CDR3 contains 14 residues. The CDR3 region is CASSVTDSGNTIYF. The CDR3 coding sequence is TGTGCCAGCAGCGTAACAGACTCTGGAAACACCATATATTTT. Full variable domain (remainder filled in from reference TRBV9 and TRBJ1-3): DSGVTQTPKHLITATGQRVTLRCSPRSGDLSVYWYQQSLDQGLQFLIQYYNGEERAKGNILERFSAQQFPDLHSELNLSSLELGDSALYFCASSVTDSGNTIYFGEGSWLTVV.

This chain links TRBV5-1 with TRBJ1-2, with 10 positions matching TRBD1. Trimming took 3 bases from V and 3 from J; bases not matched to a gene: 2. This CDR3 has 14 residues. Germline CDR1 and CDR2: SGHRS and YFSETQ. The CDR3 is CASSSDRGDYGYTF. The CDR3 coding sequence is TGCGCCAGCAGCTCGGACAGGGGGGACTATGGCTACACCTTC. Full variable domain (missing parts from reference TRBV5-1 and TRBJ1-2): KAGVTQTPRYLIKTRGQQVTLSCSPISGHRSVSWYQQTPGQGLQFLFEYFSETQRNKGNFPGRFSGRQFSNSRSEMNVSTLELGDSALYLCASSSDRGDYGYTFGSGTRLTVV.

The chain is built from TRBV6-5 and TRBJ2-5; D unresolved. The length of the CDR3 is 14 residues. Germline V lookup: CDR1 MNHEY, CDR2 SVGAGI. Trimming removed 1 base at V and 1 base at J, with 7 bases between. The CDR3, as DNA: TGTGCCAGCAGTTACTTTAGAACCCAAGAGACCCAGTACTTC. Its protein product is CASSYFRTQETQYF.

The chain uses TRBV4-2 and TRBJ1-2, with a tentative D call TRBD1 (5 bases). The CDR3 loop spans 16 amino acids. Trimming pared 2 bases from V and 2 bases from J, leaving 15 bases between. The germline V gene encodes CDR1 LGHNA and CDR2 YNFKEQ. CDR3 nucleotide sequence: TGTGCCAGCAGCCAACCCCGAGGGACGGAGAACTATGGCTACACCTTC. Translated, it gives CASSQPRGTENYGYTF.